Listed below are T cell receptor beta chains from one sample, sequenced in a study of T cell repertoires in cytomegalovirus infection. No antigen is known for these receptors. TCRdb processed the reads anew with MiXCR; each CDR3 protein has one entry. The table has approximately 340,000 distinct CDR3 sequences, approximately 32% seen once. This specimen was cultured PBMCs, taken from culture after CMV antigen stimulation. The receptors shown here come from a human donor in good health (CMV status not recorded). Some clones in this sample may be carry-over from other donors' samples. Each CDR3 is given with its conserved first and last residue. Each record gives: clone size, V gene, D gene, CDR3 length, J gene, CDR3 DNA, CDR3 protein. A D gene is named only where the DNA matches it firmly. Size tells how often a clone was seen (once, few, many) or the class of an expanded clone, and some rows leave it out.

NA	TRBV11-3	NA	14	TRBJ2-3	TGTGCCAGCAGCTTGGGAAGAAACAGCGATACGCAGTATTTT	CASSLGRNSDTQYF
few	TRBV10-3	NA	14	TRBJ2-3	TGTGCCATCACCAGAGGGCCTCGCACAGATACGCAGTATTTT	CAITRGPRTDTQYF
many	TRBV7-2	NA	14	TRBJ2-3	TGTGCCAGCAGCTTAGGCGCGTGGACAGATACGCAGTATTTT	CASSLGAWTDTQYF
few	TRBV7-2	NA	13	TRBJ1-2	TGTGCCAGCAGCGGACTACCGAAATGGGGCTACACCTTC	CASSGLPKWGYTF
few	TRBV6-6	NA	13	TRBJ2-2	TGTGCCAGCAGTTACTCGAGAACCGGGGAGCTGTTTTTT	CASSYSRTGELFF
few	TRBV20-1	TRBD1	18	TRBJ1-4	TGCAGTGCCTCCAGCCAGGGACAGGGAAGTGACACTAATGAAAAACTGTTTTTT	CSASSQGQGSDTNEKLFF
once	TRBV7-8	NA	15	TRBJ1-1	TGTGCCAGCAGCCCCCCGACAGCAACTGGTTCTGAAGCTTTCTTT	CASSPPTATGSEAFF
few	TRBV7-2	NA	14	TRBJ1-2	TGTGCCAGCAGCGGCCGGACAGACCTGGGAGGCTACACCTTC	CASSGRTDLGGYTF
NA	TRBV7-3	NA	15	TRBJ2-2	TGTGCCAGCAGCTTAATCGACGGTCCCACCGGGGAGCTGTTTTTT	CASSLIDGPTGELFF
few	TRBV6-1	NA	12	TRBJ1-4	TGTGCCAGCAGTGAAGAAGGAGAAAAACTGTTTTTT	CASSEEGEKLFF
NA	TRBV14	NA	18	TRBJ2-1	TGTGCCAGCAGCCAGGGGGAGGTGATGGCAAGCTCCTACAATGAGCAGTTCTTC	CASSQGEVMASSYNEQFF
once	TRBV7-2	NA	15	TRBJ2-2	TGTGCCAGCAGCTTAGGAGGGATCGTCACCGGGGAGCTGTTTTTT	CASSLGGIVTGELFF
NA	TRBV24-1	NA	12	TRBJ1-2	TGTGCCACCAGTGAGTCGGGGACTGGCTACACCTTC	CATSESGTGYTF
NA	TRBV19	TRBD1	15	TRBJ1-5	TGTGCCAGTAGTACCCAGGGACAGGGGAATCAGCCCCAGCATTTT	CASSTQGQGNQPQHF
few	TRBV7-6	NA	15	TRBJ2-5	TGTGCCAGCAGTCCCGGTCGGGGGGCCGAAGAGACCCAGTACTTC	CASSPGRGAEETQYF
NA	TRBV28	NA	12	TRBJ2-7	TGTGCCAGCAGTTTATCGGCGGGAGAGCAGTACTTC	CASSLSAGEQYF
NA	TRBV7-2	TRBD1	16	TRBJ2-2	TGTGCCAGCAGCTTTTCGACAGGGCCGAACACCGGGGAGCTGTTTTTT	CASSFSTGPNTGELFF
NA	TRBV7-3	NA	14	TRBJ2-5	TGTGCCAGCAGCATGAGGGGCCCAGAGGAGACCCAGTACTTC	CASSMRGPEETQYF
NA	TRBV12-3/TRBV12-4	NA	13	TRBJ2-7	TGTGCCAGCACCTGGGTGGGAGCCTACGAGCAGTACTTC	CASTWVGAYEQYF
NA	TRBV5-6	TRBD1	17	TRBJ2-1	TGTGCCAGCAGCCCCATCTTACAGGGGGCGAGTTACAATGAGCAGTTCTTC	CASSPILQGASYNEQFF
few	TRBV6-8	TRBD1	14	TRBJ1-2	TGTGCCAGCAGTAGTGGACAGGAGGTCTATGGCTACACCTTC	CASSSGQEVYGYTF
NA	TRBV7-9	NA	16	TRBJ1-5	TGTGCCAGCAGCTTGGGGGGCTGGTATAGCAATCAGCCCCAGCATTTT	CASSLGGWYSNQPQHF
NA	TRBV7-8	NA	14	TRBJ1-2	TGTGCCAGCAGCCAGAACCGGGGTAACTATGGCTACACCTTC	CASSQNRGNYGYTF
NA	TRBV5-1	NA	12	TRBJ2-7	TGCGCCAGCAGCTTCTCGGAGACCGAGCAGTACTTC	CASSFSETEQYF
NA	TRBV7-9	TRBD1	18	TRBJ2-1	TGTGCCAGCAGCTGGGACTACGCGGACAGGGGATTATTCGTGGAGCAGTTCTTC	CASSWDYADRGLFVEQFF
many	TRBV19	NA	15	TRBJ2-7	TGTGCCAGTAGTATACCGGGAGTGCTTGTAGGCGAGCAGTACTTC	CASSIPGVLVGEQYF
many	TRBV7-8	NA	16	TRBJ1-1	TGTGCCAGCAGCTCCACTCGACAGCGAAGGAACACTGAAGCTTTCTTT	CASSSTRQRRNTEAFF
NA	TRBV12-3/TRBV12-4	TRBD2	16	TRBJ2-1	TGTGCCAGCAGTCGTATAGCGGGAGGCCAAGGCGGGGAGCAGTTCTTC	CASSRIAGGQGGEQFF
NA	TRBV7-2	TRBD1	15	TRBJ1-4	TGTGCCAGCAGTTGGACAGGGTCGGCTAATGAAAAACTGTTTTTT	CASSWTGSANEKLFF
NA	TRBV18	TRBD1	15	TRBJ1-1	TGTGCCAGCTCACCTGGACAGGGGACCCACACTGAAGCTTTCTTT	CASSPGQGTHTEAFF
NA	TRBV10-3	TRBD2	16	TRBJ2-1	TGTGCCATCAGGGCCGGGGGGGGACTAGCGAACAATGAGCAGTTCTTC	CAIRAGGGLANNEQFF
NA	TRBV6-1	NA	14	TRBJ2-7	TGTGCCAGCATCCCCCAGGGGCCTTGGGACGAGCAGTACTTC	CASIPQGPWDEQYF
NA	TRBV6-2/TRBV6-3	TRBD2	18	TRBJ2-7	TGTGCCAGCAGTTACCAGGGACTAGCGGGAACCGATTCCTACGAGCAGTACTTC	CASSYQGLAGTDSYEQYF
many	TRBV12-3/TRBV12-4	NA	14	TRBJ1-2	TGTGCCAGCAGTGCCGACAGAGAAGACTATGGCTACACCTTC	CASSADREDYGYTF
NA	TRBV7-8	TRBD2	13	TRBJ2-7	TGTGCCAGCAGCTTAATAGCGGGATACGAGCAGTACTTC	CASSLIAGYEQYF
few	TRBV5-5	TRBD2	16	TRBJ2-3	TGTGCCAGCAGCTTGAATCCGGGAGGCTCTACAGATACGCAGTATTTT	CASSLNPGGSTDTQYF
NA	TRBV7-6	TRBD1	13	TRBJ2-5	TGTGCCAGCAGCAGACAGGGATCGGAGACCCAGTACTTC	CASSRQGSETQYF
NA	TRBV5-1	TRBD2	15	TRBJ2-1	TGCGCCAGCAGCTTAGCGGGAATTAAGGGGAATGAGCAGTTCTTC	CASSLAGIKGNEQFF
many	TRBV6-1	NA	13	TRBJ1-1	TGTGCCAGCAAATCGCAAGCTATCGCTGAAGCTTTCTTT	CASKSQAIAEAFF
NA	TRBV12-3/TRBV12-4	TRBD1	15	TRBJ2-7	TGTGCCAGCAGCAATGCCGGGACAGGATCCTACGAGCAGTACTTC	CASSNAGTGSYEQYF
NA	TRBV20-1	NA	11	TRBJ1-5	TGCAGTGCTGGGATAAATGGGCCCCAGCATTTT	CSAGINGPQHF